This T cell receptor (beta chain) was documented in a study of blood T cell repertoires in COVID-19. On the study more broadly: COVID-19 samples, acute and convalescent, were from the United States, Italy and Spain. The cDNA or gDNA used as material had been derived from T cells, B-cell-depleted T cells, or PBMCs.

Methods used by the authors: Quantification of nucleated cells was approximated via reference gene primer amplification. Sequencing was performed with immunoSEQ multiplex PCR; in TCRdb, only in-frame clones are kept and a portion is missing. The V and J calls and clone size are taken from that table; D and trimming were inferred from the DNA. The table shows roughly 93,000 clones, with over 80% occurring only once. The CDR3 extends over 12 amino acids. V gave up 6 bases and J gave up 6 bases, with 10 bases separating them. Germline values: CDR1 MNHEY, CDR2 SVGAGI. The origin of this receptor is a human donor in a cohort sampled during active COVID-19. The V and J genes are TRBV6-5 and TRBJ2-3; possible D gene TRBD1, 6 bases. The sample consisted of peripheral blood. The CDR3 coding sequence is TGTGCCAGCAGAGACAGGAGGGATACGCAGTATTTT. It translates to CASRDRRDTQYF.